The 22 T cell receptor beta chains in this list originate from one sample, sequenced in a study of blood T cell repertoires in COVID-19. Assay: immunoSEQ multiplex PCR; the TCRdb copy retains only in-frame clones and omits some. The table has 140,000 to 150,000 clones, 79% seen once. The material sequenced was peripheral blood. These receptors were collected from a man aged 45-65 years with active or convalescent COVID-19.

J is TRBJ2-7 and V is TRBV5-4, with no clear D. Germline V lookup: CDR1 SGHNT, CDR2 YYREEE (reference sequence). The V end was cut by 0 bases, the J end by 2 bases, with 12 bases between. This CDR3 spans 15 amino acids. The DNA of the CDR3 is TGTGCCAGCAGCTTGGGTCAGGCGAACGCCTACGAGCAGTACTTC. Translation gives CASSLGQANAYEQYF.

The CDR3 DNA is TGCGCCAGCAGCCAAGGACTCCCGGTCGGATACCAAGAGACCCAGTACTTC. The encoded protein is CASSQGLPVGYQETQYF. V is TRBV4-1 and J is TRBJ2-5; no reliable D call. There are 17 residues in the CDR3. Trimming cost V 1 base and J 0 bases, with 15 bases left between them. Looked up from germline, CDR1 is MGHRA and CDR2 is YSYEKL.

The CDR3 DNA reads as TGTGCCAGCAGCTTACCGGGTACGGCTGAAGCTTTCTTT. It codes for CASSLPGTAEAFF. This sequence joins TRBV7-9 and TRBJ1-1; D not certain. CDR3 length equals 13 residues. The V gene's germline CDR1 is SEHNR and CDR2 FQNEAQ (reference sequence). Trimming removed 2 bases at V and 6 bases at J, with 10 bases between.

This chain uses TRBV9 with TRBJ2-3; tentatively, D is TRBD2 (6 bases). Trimming left V 4 bases short and J 5 bases short, with 20 bases between. Germline-derived CDR1 and CDR2 are SGDLS and YYNGEE. The CDR3 is 16 residues long. The CDR3 here is CASSPPVAAWVDTQYF. CDR3 in DNA: TGTGCCAGCAGCCCCCCAGTAGCGGCTTGGGTAGATACGCAGTATTTT.

V and J are TRBV7-8 and TRBJ1-2, with D possibly matching TRBD1 (6 bases). CDR1 is SGHVS and CDR2 is FQNEAQ in the germline V gene. The V gene lost 5 bases and the J gene lost 3 bases, with 13 bases spanning the gap. The CDR3 runs 14 residues. The CDR3 nucleotides are TGTGCCAGCAGCCCAACAGGGCGAGACTATGGCTACACCTTC. Protein product: CASSPTGRDYGYTF.

This clone appeared a few times. V usage is TRBV7-8 and J usage is TRBJ2-1, with a possible D match to TRBD2 (6 bases). The CDR3 spans 15 residues. Germline V CDR1 and CDR2: SGHVS, FQNEAQ. Trimming removed 1 base from V and 3 bases from J, with 10 bases in between. For the CDR3, the DNA is TGTGCCAGCAGCTTAGAATGGGACTTCTACAATGAGCAGTTCTTC. This sequence encodes CASSLEWDFYNEQFF.

This chain joins TRBV9 and TRBJ2-1, with 10 nucleotides matching TRBD2. The CDR3 loop spans 14 amino acids. The ends lost 7 bases at V and 5 bases at J; junction bases unmatched: 6. In germline, CDR1 is SGDLS, CDR2 YYNGEE. The DNA of the CDR3 is TGTGCCAGCCAAAGGCTAGCGGGAGACAATGAGCAGTTCTTC. Translated, it gives CASQRLAGDNEQFF.

The chain uses TRBV9 and TRBJ1-5; unclear D gene. This CDR3 is built from 15 residues. Trimming left V 3 bases short and J 7 bases short, with 17 bases between. From germline, CDR1 is SGDLS and CDR2 YYNGEE. The CDR3 protein is CASSADLSAGQPQHF. CDR3 DNA sequence: TGTGCCAGCAGCGCGGACCTCTCCGCGGGACAGCCCCAGCATTTT.

This clone was recorded only once. The chain links TRBV30 to TRBJ2-5; D is perhaps TRBD2 (6 bases). Germline V gives CDR1 GTSNPN, CDR2 SVGIG (reference sequence). The CDR3 loop spans 16 amino acids. The V end was cut by 0 bases, the J end by 3 bases, with 17 bases between. CDR3 DNA sequence: TGTGCCTGGAGTGTACTCGGTCGGGAGATAAAAGAGACCCAGTACTTC. It codes for CAWSVLGREIKETQYF.

J is TRBJ2-5 and V is TRBV5-6, with TRBD2 matching over 9 bases. Germline V gene sequence: CDR1 SGHDT, CDR2 YYEEEE. Losses at the gene ends were 4 bases for V and 5 bases for J; bases not matched to a gene: 9. The CDR3 loop spans 15 amino acids. For the CDR3, the DNA is TGTGCCAGCAGCCCGGCGCGCGCGGGAGGGGAGACCCAGTACTTC. Translated, it gives CASSPARAGGETQYF.

This rearrangement joins TRBV28 to TRBJ1-2; 7 bases are shared with TRBD1. The trim removed 2 bases at V and 7 bases at J, leaving 4 bases unmatched. The CDR3 sequence is 13 residues long. Germline values: CDR1 MDHEN, CDR2 SYDVKM. This CDR3 is CASSLRGGGGYTF. DNA for the CDR3: TGTGCCAGCAGTTTAAGAGGGGGCGGTGGCTACACCTTC.

The J gene is TRBJ2-3, the V gene TRBV19; 8 bases map to TRBD1. The germline V gene encodes CDR1 LNHDA and CDR2 SQIVND (reference sequence). The CDR3 totals 15 residues. Germline trimming cut 5 bases from V and 0 bases from J; bases unmatched to any gene: 4. CDR3 residues: CASSSQGASTDTQYF. DNA of the CDR3: TGTGCCAGTAGTTCTCAGGGGGCAAGCACAGATACGCAGTATTTT.

The chain joins TRBV11-2 to TRBJ2-3; the D gene is possibly TRBD2 (8 bases). The CDR3 runs to 18 residues. Deletions cut 5 bases from V and 2 bases from J, with 23 bases between. CDR1 and CDR2 (germline): SGHAT, FQNNGV. Here the CDR3 DNA reads TGTGCCAGCAGCCGCGGGGGGTTTCGGGACAGTTACACAGATACGCAGTATTTT. Residues: CASSRGGFRDSYTDTQYF.

This clone was observed a handful of times. V gene TRBV19 combines with J gene TRBJ1-2, with TRBD1 as a possible D gene (6 bases). The V gene lost 5 bases and the J gene lost 4 bases, with 14 bases spanning the gap. CDR3 size: 14 residues. Germline lookup yields CDR1 LNHDA and CDR2 SQIVND (reference sequence). CDR3 nucleotides: TGTGCCAGTAGTCCTCAGACAGGCACCTATGGCTACACCTTC. Its protein is CASSPQTGTYGYTF.

This chain's CDR3 is CASSLRAGPGYEQYF. In DNA form, the CDR3 reads TGTGCCAGCAGCTTAAGAGCGGGTCCAGGCTACGAGCAGTACTTC. This sequence joins TRBV7-3 and TRBJ2-7, with D possibly matching TRBD2 (6 bases). The ends were cut back, 1 base at V and 3 bases at J, with 13 bases in the middle. The CDR3 covers 15 residues. Germline V gene sequence: CDR1 SGHTA, CDR2 FQGTGA. The entire variable domain, with the rest obtained from reference TRBV7-3 and TRBJ2-7, is as follows: GAGVSQTPSNKVTEKGKYVELRCDPISGHTALYWYRQSLGQGPEFLIYFQGTGAADDSGLPNDRFFAVRPEGSVSTLKIQRTERGDSAVYLCASSLRAGPGYEQYFGPGTRLTVT.

This sequence joins TRBV2 and TRBJ2-7; D is possibly TRBD2 (5 bases). Trimming took 10 bases from V and 3 from J, leaving 16 bases between them. The CDR3 has 13 amino acids. Germline loops: CDR1 SNHLY, CDR2 FYNNEI. The CDR3 coding sequence is TGTGCCACCGCCGGACTTAGGAGCTACGAGCAGTACTTC. The encoded protein is CATAGLRSYEQYF.

The genes are TRBV6-1 and TRBJ1-2; the match to TRBD1 covers 9 bases. V shed 3 bases and J 6 bases; nucleotides not matched to a gene: 11. Germline V gene data show CDR1 as MNHNS and CDR2 as SASEGT. This CDR3 comprises 16 residues. The CDR3 DNA reads TGTGCCAGCAGTGATTATTTAGGACAGGGGAGAGATGGCTACACCTTC. Protein: CASSDYLGQGRDGYTF.

The CDR3 sequence is CASSQAQVLTYEQYF. The CDR3, as DNA: TGCGCCAGCAGCCAAGCGCAGGTACTCACCTACGAGCAGTACTTC. The J gene is TRBJ2-7, the V gene TRBV4-1; D uncertain. Trimming removed 1 base at V and 2 bases at J, with 12 bases between. The CDR3 consists of 15 residues. Per the germline V gene, CDR1 is MGHRA and CDR2 is YSYEKL.

The chain employs TRBV5-1 and TRBJ2-2; possible D gene TRBD2, 5 bases. CDR1 and CDR2 from the germline V gene are SGHRS and YFSETQ. Trimming pared 0 bases from V and 0 bases from J, leaving 12 bases between. The CDR3 has 17 residues. The CDR3 DNA follows: TGCGCCAGCAGCTTGGGACTACTTATGGCGAACACCGGGGAGCTGTTTTTT. Amino acid sequence: CASSLGLLMANTGELFF.

For the CDR3, the DNA is TGTGCCAGCAGCCGCGGACACTATAACACCGGGGAGCTGTTTTTT. Its protein is CASSRGHYNTGELFF. V gene TRBV11-2 combines with J gene TRBJ2-2; maybe TRBD1 (5 bases). With 5 bases removed from V and 2 bases from J, the gap between germline ends came to 12 bases. CDR1 is SGHAT, CDR2 FQNNGV, per germline. The CDR3 consists of 15 residues. The full variable domain, in which reference TRBV11-2 and TRBJ2-2 provide the parts outside the CDR3, is EAGVAQSPRYKIIEKRQSVAFWCNPISGHATLYWYQQILGQGPKLLIQFQNNGVVDDSQLPKDRFSAERLKGVDSTLKIQPAKLEDSAVYLCASSRGHYNTGELFFGEGSRLTVL.

V and J are TRBV7-9 and TRBJ2-7; D is possibly TRBD2 (6 bases). V was clipped by 2 bases and J by 2 bases, with 10 bases between them. The CDR3 extends over 14 amino acids. Germline V gene data show CDR1 as SEHNR and CDR2 as FQNEAQ (reference sequence). The CDR3 protein is CASSLIPGAYEQYF. The CDR3 DNA is TGTGCCAGCAGCTTAATCCCGGGGGCCTACGAGCAGTACTTC.

This clone appeared once. The V gene is TRBV3-1 (or the pseudogene TRBV3-2), the J gene TRBJ2-1, with a weak D call TRBD1 (6 bases). V was trimmed by 6 bases and J by 8 bases, leaving 20 bases between them. The CDR3 runs 15 residues. Germline V gives CDR1 LGHDT, CDR2 YNNKEL (reference sequence). The CDR3 loop reads CASSRSDSRWDEQFF. For the CDR3, the DNA is TGTGCCAGCAGTCGTTCGGACAGCCGTTGGGATGAGCAGTTCTTC.